What follows is one TCR beta chain and its context. Its specificity is unknown. Each sample gave at least 6.5 million isolated PBMCs. Combining a sample-barcoded 5' primer with a J-beta primer mix, a second PCR ran for 7 to 11 cycles. Each cDNA molecule was tagged by a template-switch adaptor that had 12 random nucleotides. TCRdb passed the 5' RACE reads through MiXCR, listing each CDR3 protein once. This sample has about 1.8 million distinct CDR3 sequences, with around 50% found just once. The CDR3 loop spans 12 amino acids. CDR1 is DFQATT, CDR2 SNEGSKA, per germline (reference sequence). V dropped 5 bases and J dropped 2 bases, with 9 bases sitting between them. This sample was taken from a study of blood T cells in healthy people across ages. Whole-study results and caveats: Diversity estimated from one million T cells was considered an underestimate.

This clonotype was sampled from a woman in her forties in good health. Sequencing was carried out using blood. The chain recombines TRBV20-1 with TRBJ1-2, with D perhaps TRBD1 (6 bases). The CDR3 nucleotides read TGCAGTGCTCCAGGGGTAAACTATGGCTACACCTTC. Protein: CSAPGVNYGYTF.